This passage covers 24 T cell receptor beta chains from one sample sequenced in a study of T cell responses to AZD1222 COVID-19 vaccine (dated by TCRdb to the early 2020s). This specimen's time point label, interpreted: baseline before first vaccination. Library preparation employed the immunoSEQ multiplex PCR assay. In TCRdb, the immuneACCESS table is reduced to in-frame sequences with V and J assigned. These tables do not hold every clone; where another copy was compared, an unresolved V gene accounts for under half, and the others remain unexplained. The sample records about 130,000 clones, roughly 90% of which are singletons. The ten largest clonotypes hold more than 4% of the sample. The sequences come from peripheral blood, collected on day 0 of AZD1222 vaccination. These receptors were taken from an adult in good health.

The chain combines TRBV7-6 with TRBJ2-2; tentatively, D is TRBD1 (6 bases). Germline lookup yields CDR1 SGHVS and CDR2 FNYEAQ. V was pared by 2 bases and J by 8 bases, with 15 bases between. This CDR3 region has 15 residues. CDR3 nucleotides: TGTGCCAGCAGCTTACGAGGGGGATCGATGGGGGAGCTGTTTTTT. Protein product: CASSLRGGSMGELFF.

The chain recombines TRBV5-1 with TRBJ2-1; TRBD2 matches at 8 bases. The ends lost 4 bases at V and 7 bases at J; junction bases unmatched: 13. This CDR3 comprises 16 residues. CDR1 is SGHRS and CDR2 is YFSETQ in the germline V gene. CDR3: CASSPLSGGKGNEQFF. The DNA for the CDR3 is TGCGCCAGCAGCCCCCTGAGCGGGGGAAAGGGGAATGAGCAGTTCTTC. Combining the CDR3 with reference TRBV5-1 and TRBJ2-1 gives the whole variable domain KAGVTQTPRYLIKTRGQQVTLSCSPISGHRSVSWYQQTPGQGLQFLFEYFSETQRNKGNFPGRFSGRQFSNSRSEMNVSTLELGDSALYLCASSPLSGGKGNEQFFGPGTRLTVL.

J is TRBJ1-1 and V is TRBV11-1; D not certain. Germline V CDR1 and CDR2: SGHAT, FQDESV (reference sequence). The V and J ends lost 2 bases and 1 base respectively, with 5 bases between them. The CDR3 has 13 amino acids. The CDR3 nucleotides read TGTGCCAGCAGCTTATTTTCGAACACTGAAGCTTTCTTT. It translates to CASSLFSNTEAFF.

This clone was seen a handful of times. This chain uses TRBV6-5 with TRBJ2-1; D is undetermined. Germline loops: CDR1 MNHEY, CDR2 SVGAGI. The V end was cut by 6 bases, the J end by 4 bases, with 16 bases between. The CDR3 has 15 amino acids. The CDR3 DNA reads as TGTGCCAGCAGCCTTGATCCGTCTAGGTACAATGAGCAGTTCTTC. As protein: CASSLDPSRYNEQFF.

CDR3 region: CASSYGALGEQYF. The CDR3 coding sequence is TGTGCCAGCAGCTACGGGGCATTGGGCGAGCAGTACTTC. The chain uses TRBV28 and TRBJ2-7, with D perhaps being TRBD1 or TRBD2 (5 bases each). CDR1 and CDR2 (germline): MDHEN, SYDVKM. The CDR3 has 13 residues. V shed 6 bases and J shed 6 bases, with 15 bases lying between them.

V gene TRBV18 combines with J gene TRBJ1-1; D not certain. V dropped 2 bases and J dropped 2 bases, with 9 bases sitting between them. This CDR3 is 14 amino acids long. Germline V gene sequence: CDR1 KGHSH, CDR2 LQKENI. The CDR3 bases are TGTGCCAGCTCACCATGGTCCGGAAACACTGAAGCTTTCTTT. Protein sequence: CASSPWSGNTEAFF.

This clone has only one observation. The genes are TRBV7-3 and TRBJ2-6; perhaps TRBD1 as D (6 bases). CDR3 size: 15 residues. Germline values: CDR1 SGHTA, CDR2 FQGTGA. V dropped 5 bases and J dropped 1 base, with 9 bases sitting between them. The CDR3 DNA follows: TGTGCCAGCAGCCCCAGGGGATCTGGGGCCAACGTCCTGACTTTC. It is translated as CASSPRGSGANVLTF.

The chain combines TRBV13 with TRBJ2-1; D is unresolved. CDR3 length: 15 residues. The germline gives CDR1 PRHDT, CDR2 FYEKMQ (reference sequence). Trimming stripped 6 bases from V and 2 bases from J, with 14 bases between. This chain's CDR3 is CASREAGLAYNEQFF. Here the CDR3 DNA reads TGTGCCAGCAGGGAAGCCGGGCTGGCCTACAATGAGCAGTTCTTC. Combining the CDR3 with reference TRBV13 and TRBJ2-1 gives the whole variable domain AAGVIQSPRHLIKEKRETATLKCYPIPRHDTVYWYQQGPGQDPQFLISFYEKMQSDKGSIPDRFSAQQFSDYHSELNMSSLELGDSALYFCASREAGLAYNEQFFGPGTRLTVL.

V usage is TRBV3-1 (or the pseudogene TRBV3-2) and J usage is TRBJ1-1; the D is unclear. V lost 4 bases and J 1 base, leaving 7 bases between the germline ends. The CDR3 length is 13 residues. CDR1 LGHDT and CDR2 YNNKEL come from the germline V gene (reference sequence). CDR3 residues: CASSRDGNTEAFF. As DNA, the CDR3 is TGTGCCAGCAGCCGAGACGGGAACACTGAAGCTTTCTTT.

The rearrangement links TRBV6-5 to TRBJ2-2, with 11 bases matching TRBD2. The CDR3 has 16 residues. CDR1 is MNHEY and CDR2 is SVGAGI in the germline V gene. V lost 4 bases and J lost 7; bases outside the gene matches: 8. The CDR3 DNA reads as TGTGCCAGCAGTTCCCTAGCGGGGGGTCCCGGCGGGGAGCTGTTTTTT. Its protein product is CASSSLAGGPGGELFF.

The V gene is TRBV7-9, the J gene TRBJ1-1; D is unresolved. This CDR3 is built from 10 residues. From germline, CDR1 is SEHNR and CDR2 FQNEAQ (reference sequence). Trimming pared 6 bases from V and 5 bases from J, leaving 4 bases between. The CDR3 spells CASRGTEAFF. For the CDR3, the DNA is TGTGCCAGCAGGGGGACTGAAGCTTTCTTT.

The V and J genes are TRBV6-5 and TRBJ2-7, with D perhaps matching TRBD2 (5 bases). V lost 2 bases to trimming and J lost 1 base, with 12 bases between them. The CDR3 is 15 residues long. Germline V lookup: CDR1 MNHEY, CDR2 SVGAGI. CDR3 DNA: TGTGCCAGCAGTTACCGACCGGGGTGGTCCTACGAGCAGTACTTC. Translation gives CASSYRPGWSYEQYF.

V gene TRBV30 combines with J gene TRBJ1-2; no definite D call. CDR1 and CDR2 from the germline V gene are GTSNPN and SVGIG (reference sequence). V lost 3 bases and J 4 bases, leaving 12 bases between the germline ends. The CDR3 consists of 13 residues. The CDR3 here is CAWRHAVVYGYTF. The CDR3, as DNA: TGTGCCTGGAGGCACGCTGTCGTCTATGGCTACACCTTC.

The chain employs TRBV30 and TRBJ1-2; D ambiguous. Trimming stripped 0 bases from V and 2 bases from J, with 16 bases between. The CDR3 has 16 amino acids. The germline V gene encodes CDR1 GTSNPN and CDR2 SVGIG (reference sequence). CDR3 amino acids: CAWSVGFGSANYGYTF. The CDR3 bases are TGTGCCTGGAGTGTAGGGTTCGGGTCAGCCAACTATGGCTACACCTTC.

V gene TRBV27 combines with J gene TRBJ1-2; D may be TRBD1 (5 bases). Germline assignment: CDR1 MNHEY and CDR2 SMNVEV (reference sequence). The germline V and J ends were trimmed by 4 bases and 2 bases, with 8 bases remaining between them. The CDR3 is made up of 13 amino acids. CDR3 residues: CASSSGRNYGYTF. The CDR3 nucleotides read TGTGCCAGCAGTTCGGGACGGAACTATGGCTACACCTTC.

V is TRBV18 and J is TRBJ2-6; possible D gene TRBD1, 5 bases. The ends were cut back, 3 bases at V and 0 bases at J, with 15 bases in the middle. From germline, CDR1 is KGHSH and CDR2 LQKENI. There are 18 residues in the CDR3. DNA for the CDR3: TGTGCCAGCTCACCGAGACAGAATTCAGACTCTGGGGCCAACGTCCTGACTTTC. This encodes CASSPRQNSDSGANVLTF.

Notes on this clone: Other DNA sequences in the sample encode the same CDR3. This rearrangement joins TRBV4-3 to TRBJ2-1; TRBD2 matches at 7 bases. The CDR3 runs 16 residues. Germline assignment: CDR1 LGHNA and CDR2 YSLEER. With V trimmed by 1 base and J by 0 bases, 3 bases remained unmatched. In DNA form, the CDR3 reads TGCGCCAGCAGCCAAGTGGGCGGGGGCTCCTACAATGAGCAGTTCTTC. Protein sequence: CASSQVGGGSYNEQFF.

The genes are TRBV3-1 (or the pseudogene TRBV3-2) and TRBJ1-2; the D is unclear. The CDR3 extends over 14 amino acids. Germline CDR1 and CDR2: LGHDT and YNNKEL (reference sequence). V was cut by 1 base and J by 0 bases, with 6 bases left in between. The CDR3 coding sequence is TGTGCCAGCAGCCAAGGGGGAGCTAACTATGGCTACACCTTC. Translation: CASSQGGANYGYTF.

CDR3 loop: CASSALGTGQETQYF. DNA of the CDR3: TGCGCCAGCAGCGCCCTCGGGACAGGGCAAGAGACCCAGTACTTC. The chain joins TRBV5-1 to TRBJ2-5, with 9 bases lining up with TRBD1. With V trimmed by 4 bases and J by 2 bases, 6 bases remained unmatched. The V gene's germline CDR1 is SGHRS and CDR2 YFSETQ. This CDR3 has 15 amino acids.

CDR3 region: CATSDPGQSTGELFF. CDR3 in DNA: TGTGCCACCAGTGACCCCGGACAGTCCACCGGGGAGCTGTTTTTT. The chain has TRBV24-1 and TRBJ2-2; possible D gene TRBD1, 6 bases. CDR1 is KGHDR and CDR2 is SFDVKD in the germline V gene. With 4 bases removed from V and 4 bases from J, the gap between germline ends came to 12 bases. CDR3 length: 15 amino acids.

The rearrangement joins TRBV3-1 (or the pseudogene TRBV3-2) to TRBJ1-4; tentative D call: TRBD1 (6 bases). Germline CDR1 and CDR2: LGHDT and YNNKEL (reference sequence). The CDR3 has 16 residues. Trimming stripped 4 bases from V and 0 bases from J, with 12 bases between. For the CDR3, the DNA is TGTGCCAGCAGCCGAAGGGGGGCCGCAACTAATGAAAAACTGTTTTTT. Its translation is CASSRRGAATNEKLFF.

V and J are TRBV28 and TRBJ2-7; D is unclear. From germline, CDR1 is MDHEN and CDR2 SYDVKM. CDR3 length: 11 residues. V was cut by 8 bases and J by 3 bases, with 8 bases left in between. The CDR3 sequence: CASGASYEQYF. The CDR3 bases are TGTGCCAGCGGTGCAAGCTACGAGCAGTACTTC.

This chain links TRBV25-1 with TRBJ1-4; D is unresolved. Germline CDR1 MGHDK, CDR2 SYGVNS. CDR3 length: 15 residues. V was cut by 1 base and J by 0 bases, with 6 bases left in between. Here the CDR3 DNA reads TGTGCCAGCAGTGAATTATCAGCAACTAATGAAAAACTGTTTTTT. Protein sequence: CASSELSATNEKLFF.

V and J are TRBV6-5 and TRBJ1-1; D not resolved. Germline-derived CDR1 and CDR2 are MNHEY and SVGAGI. The V and J ends lost 6 bases and 4 bases respectively, with 12 bases between them. This CDR3 is 13 amino acids long. The CDR3 spells CASRRSGSTEAFF. For the CDR3, the DNA is TGTGCCAGCAGAAGGTCCGGGAGCACTGAAGCTTTCTTT.